This T cell receptor (beta chain) was sequenced for a study of blood T cells in healthy people across ages. A J-beta primer mix and a sample-barcoded 5' primer were used in a second PCR of about 7 to 12 cycles. Paired-end reads containing CDR3 totaled no fewer than 3 million for each sample. TCRdb processed the 5' RACE reads anew with MiXCR; each CDR3 protein has one entry. The data hold 1.5 million to 2 million distinct CDR3 sequences, with roughly 32% observed a single time. Germline V lookup: CDR1 MNHNS, CDR2 SASEGT. The CDR3 is 16 residues long. V was trimmed by 2 bases and J by 8 bases, leaving 19 bases between them. This clonotype was recorded only once.

The clonotype originates from a woman between 25 and 40 years old in good health. Material for sequencing was blood. The chain carries TRBV6-1 and TRBJ2-1; D is possibly TRBD1 (5 bases). Here the CDR3 DNA reads TGTGCCAGCAGTGAACGCTGGGGCCCGAACCGCGATGAGCAGTTCTTC. Its translation: CASSERWGPNRDEQFF.